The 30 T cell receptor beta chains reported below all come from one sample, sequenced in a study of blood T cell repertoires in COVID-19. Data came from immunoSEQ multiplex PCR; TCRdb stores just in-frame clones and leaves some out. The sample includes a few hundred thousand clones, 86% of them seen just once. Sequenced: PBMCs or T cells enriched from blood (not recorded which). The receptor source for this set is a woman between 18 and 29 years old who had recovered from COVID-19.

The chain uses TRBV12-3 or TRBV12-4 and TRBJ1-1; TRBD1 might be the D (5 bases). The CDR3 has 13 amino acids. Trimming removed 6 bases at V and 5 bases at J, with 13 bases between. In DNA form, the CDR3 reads TGTGCCAGCAGCTGGGGGGAGGGTACTGAAGCTTTCTTT. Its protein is CASSWGEGTEAFF.

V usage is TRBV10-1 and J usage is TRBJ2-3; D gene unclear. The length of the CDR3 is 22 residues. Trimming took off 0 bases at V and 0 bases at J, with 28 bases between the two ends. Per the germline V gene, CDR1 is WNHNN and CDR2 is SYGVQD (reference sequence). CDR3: CASSESKFSRIPPDASTDTQYF. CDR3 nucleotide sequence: TGCGCCAGCAGTGAGTCGAAATTTAGCCGTATCCCCCCCGACGCTAGCACAGATACGCAGTATTTT.

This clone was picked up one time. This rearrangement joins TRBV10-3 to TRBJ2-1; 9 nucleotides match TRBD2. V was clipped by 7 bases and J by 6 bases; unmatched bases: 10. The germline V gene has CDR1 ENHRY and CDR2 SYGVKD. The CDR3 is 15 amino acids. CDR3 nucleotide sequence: TGTGCCATCAAATTCCGCGGGGGGGCGGGCAATGAGCAGTTCTTC. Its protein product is CAIKFRGGAGNEQFF.

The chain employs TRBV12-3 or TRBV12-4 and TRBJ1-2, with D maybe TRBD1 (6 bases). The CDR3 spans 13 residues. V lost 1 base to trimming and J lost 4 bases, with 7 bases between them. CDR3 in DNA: TGTGCCAGCAGTTTAGGCAGGGGCTATGGCTACACCTTC. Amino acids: CASSLGRGYGYTF.

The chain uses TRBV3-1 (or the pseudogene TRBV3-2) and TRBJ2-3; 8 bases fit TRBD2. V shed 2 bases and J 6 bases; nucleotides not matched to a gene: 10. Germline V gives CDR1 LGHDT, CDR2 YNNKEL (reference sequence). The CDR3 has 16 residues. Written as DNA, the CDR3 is TGTGCCAGCAGCCAACCCCCTGGGACGGGGGGGGATACGCAGTATTTT. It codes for CASSQPPGTGGDTQYF.

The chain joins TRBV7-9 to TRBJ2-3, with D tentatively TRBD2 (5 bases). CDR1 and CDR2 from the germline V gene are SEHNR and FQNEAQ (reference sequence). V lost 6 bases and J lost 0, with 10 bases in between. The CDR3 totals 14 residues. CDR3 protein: CASRERRSTDTQYF. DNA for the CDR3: TGTGCCAGCAGGGAGCGGCGAAGCACAGATACGCAGTATTTT. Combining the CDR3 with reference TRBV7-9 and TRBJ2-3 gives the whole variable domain DTGVSQNPRHKITKRGQNVTFRCDPISEHNRLYWYRQTLGQGPEFLTYFQNEAQLEKSRLLSDRFSAERPKGSFSTLEIQRTEQGDSAMYLCASRERRSTDTQYFGPGTRLTVL.

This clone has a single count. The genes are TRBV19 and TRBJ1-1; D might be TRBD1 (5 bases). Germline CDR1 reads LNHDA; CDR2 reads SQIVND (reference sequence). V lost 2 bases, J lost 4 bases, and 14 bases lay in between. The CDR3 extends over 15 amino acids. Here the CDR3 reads CASSIRGMQGTEAFF. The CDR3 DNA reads TGTGCCAGTAGTATAAGGGGAATGCAGGGCACTGAAGCTTTCTTT.

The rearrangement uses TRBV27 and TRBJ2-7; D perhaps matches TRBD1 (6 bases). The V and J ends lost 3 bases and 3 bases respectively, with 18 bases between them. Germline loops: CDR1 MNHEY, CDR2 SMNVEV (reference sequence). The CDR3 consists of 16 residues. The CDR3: CASSFIGTQGNYEQYF. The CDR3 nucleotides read TGTGCCAGCAGTTTCATAGGCACACAGGGTAACTACGAGCAGTACTTC.

The CDR3 here is CASSVSGDYNEQFF. The DNA of the CDR3 is TGTGCCAGCAGCGTATCGGGAGATTACAATGAGCAGTTCTTC. This chain joins TRBV7-8 and TRBJ2-1; maybe TRBD2 (6 bases). In germline, CDR1 is SGHVS, CDR2 FQNEAQ. The CDR3 covers 14 residues. The V end was cut by 5 bases, the J end by 4 bases, with 12 bases between.

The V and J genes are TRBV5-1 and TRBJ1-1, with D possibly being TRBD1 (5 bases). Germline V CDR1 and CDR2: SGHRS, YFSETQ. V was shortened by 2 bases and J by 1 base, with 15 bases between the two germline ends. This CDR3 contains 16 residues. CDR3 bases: TGCGCCAGCAGCTTAGGCAGGGATCGAAAGAACACTGAAGCTTTCTTT. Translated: CASSLGRDRKNTEAFF.

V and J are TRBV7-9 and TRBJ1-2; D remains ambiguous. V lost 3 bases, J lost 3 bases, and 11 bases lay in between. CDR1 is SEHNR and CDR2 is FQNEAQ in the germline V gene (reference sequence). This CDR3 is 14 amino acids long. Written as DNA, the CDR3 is TGTGCCAGCAGCTTGGACGGACTGTACTATGGCTACACCTTC. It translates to CASSLDGLYYGYTF.

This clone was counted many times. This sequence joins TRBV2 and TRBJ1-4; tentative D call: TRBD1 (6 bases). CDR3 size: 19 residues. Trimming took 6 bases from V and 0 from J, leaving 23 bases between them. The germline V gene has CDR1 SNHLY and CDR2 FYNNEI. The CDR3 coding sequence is TGTGCCAGCAGAACAACAGGGAATACTGTCCTTGCAACTAATGAAAAACTGTTTTTT. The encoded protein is CASRTTGNTVLATNEKLFF.

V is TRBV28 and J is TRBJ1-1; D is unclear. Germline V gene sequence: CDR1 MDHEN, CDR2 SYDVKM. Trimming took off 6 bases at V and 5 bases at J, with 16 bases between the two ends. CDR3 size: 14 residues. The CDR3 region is CASRSGWTTTEAFF. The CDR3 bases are TGTGCCAGCAGGTCGGGGTGGACGACGACTGAAGCTTTCTTT.

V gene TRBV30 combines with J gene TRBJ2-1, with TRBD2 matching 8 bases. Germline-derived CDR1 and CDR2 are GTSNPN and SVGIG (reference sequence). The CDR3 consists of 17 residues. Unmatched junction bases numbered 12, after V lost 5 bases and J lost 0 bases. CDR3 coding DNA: TGTGCCTGGGGGGGCCCCGGGAGCGGGAGCTCCTACAATGAGCAGTTCTTC. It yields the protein CAWGGPGSGSSYNEQFF.

CDR3 coding DNA: TGTGCCACTAGCAGGGGGAAGGACAGCAATCAGCCCCAGCATTTT. Amino acid sequence: CATSRGKDSNQPQHF. V gene TRBV24-1 combines with J gene TRBJ1-5; 7 bases are shared with TRBD1. Germline assignment: CDR1 KGHDR and CDR2 SFDVKD. This CDR3 comprises 15 residues. The trim removed 10 bases at V and 1 base at J, leaving 9 bases unmatched.

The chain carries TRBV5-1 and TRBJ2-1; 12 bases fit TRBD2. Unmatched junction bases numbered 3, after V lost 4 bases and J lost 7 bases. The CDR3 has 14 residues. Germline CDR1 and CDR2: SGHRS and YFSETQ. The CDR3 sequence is CASSELAGGNEQFF. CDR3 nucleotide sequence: TGCGCCAGCAGCGAGCTAGCGGGAGGGAATGAGCAGTTCTTC.

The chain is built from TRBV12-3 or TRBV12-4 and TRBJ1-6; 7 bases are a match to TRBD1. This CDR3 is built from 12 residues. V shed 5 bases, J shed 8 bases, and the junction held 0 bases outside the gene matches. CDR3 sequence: CASSTGDSPLHF. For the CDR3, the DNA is TGTGCCAGCAGTACAGGGGATTCACCCCTCCACTTT.

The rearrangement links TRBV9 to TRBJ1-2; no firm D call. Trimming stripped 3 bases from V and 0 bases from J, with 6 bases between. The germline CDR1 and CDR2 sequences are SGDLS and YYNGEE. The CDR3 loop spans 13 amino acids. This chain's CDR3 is CASSAGTNYGYTF. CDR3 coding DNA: TGTGCCAGCAGCGCCGGGACTAACTATGGCTACACCTTC.

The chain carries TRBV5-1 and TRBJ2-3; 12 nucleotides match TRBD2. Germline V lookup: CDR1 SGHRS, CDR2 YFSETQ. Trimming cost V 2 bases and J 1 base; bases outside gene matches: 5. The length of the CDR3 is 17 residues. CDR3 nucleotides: TGCGCCAGCAGCTTCTCACTAGCGGGAGGACGCACAGATACGCAGTATTTT. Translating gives CASSFSLAGGRTDTQYF.

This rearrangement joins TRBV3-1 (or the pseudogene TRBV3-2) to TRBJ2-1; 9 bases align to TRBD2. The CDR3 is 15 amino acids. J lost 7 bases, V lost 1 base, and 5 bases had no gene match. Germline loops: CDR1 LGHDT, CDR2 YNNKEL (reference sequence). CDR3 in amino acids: CASSQASGTWNEQFF. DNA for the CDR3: TGTGCCAGCAGCCAAGCTAGCGGGACGTGGAATGAGCAGTTCTTC.

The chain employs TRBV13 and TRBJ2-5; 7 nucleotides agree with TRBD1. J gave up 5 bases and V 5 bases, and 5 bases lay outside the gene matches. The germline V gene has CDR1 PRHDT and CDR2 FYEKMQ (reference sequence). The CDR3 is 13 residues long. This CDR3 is CASSVTGRETQYF. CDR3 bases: TGTGCCAGCAGCGTGACAGGGCGCGAGACCCAGTACTTC.

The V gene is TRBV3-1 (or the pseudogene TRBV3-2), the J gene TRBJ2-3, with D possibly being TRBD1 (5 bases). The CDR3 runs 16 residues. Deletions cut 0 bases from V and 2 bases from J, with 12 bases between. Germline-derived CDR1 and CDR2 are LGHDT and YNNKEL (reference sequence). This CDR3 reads CASSQDQGYLTDTQYF. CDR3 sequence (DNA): TGTGCCAGCAGCCAAGATCAGGGCTACCTCACAGATACGCAGTATTTT.

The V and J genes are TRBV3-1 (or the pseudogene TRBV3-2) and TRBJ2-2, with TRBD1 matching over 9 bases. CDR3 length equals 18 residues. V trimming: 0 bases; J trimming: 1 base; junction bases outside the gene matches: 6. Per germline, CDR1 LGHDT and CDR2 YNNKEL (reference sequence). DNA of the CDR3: TGTGCCAGCAGCCAAGAATCCCCGGGACAGGGGAACACCGGGGAGCTGTTTTTT. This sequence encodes CASSQESPGQGNTGELFF.

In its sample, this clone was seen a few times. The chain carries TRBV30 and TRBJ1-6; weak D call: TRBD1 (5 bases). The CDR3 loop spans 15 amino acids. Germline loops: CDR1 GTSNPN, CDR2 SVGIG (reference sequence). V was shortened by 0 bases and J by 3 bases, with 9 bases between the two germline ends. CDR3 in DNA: TGTGCCTGGAGTGTACTTGACAGCTATAATTCACCCCTCCACTTT. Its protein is CAWSVLDSYNSPLHF.

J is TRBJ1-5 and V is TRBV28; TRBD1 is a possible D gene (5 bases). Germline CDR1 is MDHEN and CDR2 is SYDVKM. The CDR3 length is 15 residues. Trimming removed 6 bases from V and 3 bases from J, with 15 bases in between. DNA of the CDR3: TGTGCCAGCAGGGCGACAGCCGATCACAATCAGCCCCAGCATTTT. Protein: CASRATADHNQPQHF.

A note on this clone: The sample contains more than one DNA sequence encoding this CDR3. The CDR3 reads CASSLGTGSYEQYF. The DNA of the CDR3 is TGTGCCAGCAGTTTGGGGACAGGATCCTACGAGCAGTACTTC. The chain combines TRBV27 with TRBJ2-7, with 8 bases identical to TRBD1. The CDR3 is 14 residues long. Germline V gene sequence: CDR1 MNHEY, CDR2 SMNVEV (reference sequence). The J segment lost 1 base and the V segment lost 3 bases, leaving 2 bases of the junction unmatched.

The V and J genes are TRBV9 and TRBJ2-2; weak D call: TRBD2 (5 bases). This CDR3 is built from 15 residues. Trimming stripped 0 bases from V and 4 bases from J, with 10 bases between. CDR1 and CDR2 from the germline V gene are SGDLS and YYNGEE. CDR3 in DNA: TGTGCCAGCAGCGTAGGAGGGTATTTCACCGGGGAGCTGTTTTTT. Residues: CASSVGGYFTGELFF.

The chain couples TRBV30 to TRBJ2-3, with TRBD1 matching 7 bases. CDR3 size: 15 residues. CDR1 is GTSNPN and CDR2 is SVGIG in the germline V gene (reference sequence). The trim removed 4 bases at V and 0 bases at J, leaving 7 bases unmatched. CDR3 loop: CAWTRTGTSTDTQYF. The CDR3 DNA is TGTGCCTGGACGCGGACAGGTACTAGCACAGATACGCAGTATTTT.

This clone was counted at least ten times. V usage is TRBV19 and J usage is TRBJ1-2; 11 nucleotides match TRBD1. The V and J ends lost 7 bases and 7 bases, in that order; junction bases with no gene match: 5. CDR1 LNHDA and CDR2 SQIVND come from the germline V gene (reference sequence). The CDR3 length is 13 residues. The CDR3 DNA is TGTGCCAGTATCCCCGGGACAGGGGGTGGCTACACCTTC. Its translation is CASIPGTGGGYTF.

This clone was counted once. The CDR3 region has the DNA TGTGCCAGCAGTGAGACTGGACACCTGGGAAACACCATATATTTT. Translated, it gives CASSETGHLGNTIYF. The chain has TRBV6-1 and TRBJ1-3, with a tentative D call TRBD1 (5 bases). The ends were cut back, 3 bases at V and 4 bases at J, with 13 bases in the middle. The CDR3 loop spans 15 amino acids. Per germline, CDR1 MNHNS and CDR2 SASEGT.